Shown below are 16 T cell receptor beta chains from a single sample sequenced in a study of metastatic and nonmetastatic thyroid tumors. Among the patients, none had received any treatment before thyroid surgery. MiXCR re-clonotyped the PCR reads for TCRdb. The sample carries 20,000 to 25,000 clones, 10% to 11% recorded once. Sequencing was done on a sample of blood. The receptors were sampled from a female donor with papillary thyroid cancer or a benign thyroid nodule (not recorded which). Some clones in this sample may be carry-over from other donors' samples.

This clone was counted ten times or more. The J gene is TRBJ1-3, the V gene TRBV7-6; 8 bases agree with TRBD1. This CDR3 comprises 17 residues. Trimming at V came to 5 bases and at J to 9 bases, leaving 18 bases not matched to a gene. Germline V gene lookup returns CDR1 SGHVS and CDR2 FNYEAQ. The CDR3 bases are TGTGCCAGCAGCACCCAAGGACAGGGTTTCTCCGTCAGCACCATATATTTT. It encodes CASSTQGQGFSVSTIYF.

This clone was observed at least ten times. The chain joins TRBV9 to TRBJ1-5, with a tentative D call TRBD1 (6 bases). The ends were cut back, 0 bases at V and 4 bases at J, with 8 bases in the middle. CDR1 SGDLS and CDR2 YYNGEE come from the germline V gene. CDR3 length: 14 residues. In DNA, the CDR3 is TGTGCCAGCAGCGTAGGACAGGAGAATCAGCCCCAGCATTTT. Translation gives CASSVGQENQPQHF.

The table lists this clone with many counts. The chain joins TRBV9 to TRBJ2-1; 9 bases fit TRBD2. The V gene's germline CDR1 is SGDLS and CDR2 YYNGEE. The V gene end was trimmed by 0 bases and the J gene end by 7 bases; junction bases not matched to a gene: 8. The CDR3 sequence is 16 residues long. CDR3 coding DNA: TGTGCCAGCAGCGTAGCGGTAGCGGGAGTGGGGAATGAGCAGTTCTTC. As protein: CASSVAVAGVGNEQFF.

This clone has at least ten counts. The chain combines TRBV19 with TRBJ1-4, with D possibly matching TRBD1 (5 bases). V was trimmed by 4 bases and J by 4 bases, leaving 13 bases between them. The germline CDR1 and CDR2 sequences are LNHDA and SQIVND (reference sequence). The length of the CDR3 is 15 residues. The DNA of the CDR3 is TGTGCCAGTAGTACGGGGACTGATTTTAATGAAAAACTGTTTTTT. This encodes CASSTGTDFNEKLFF. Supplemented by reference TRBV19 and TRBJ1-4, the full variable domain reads DGGITQSPKYLFRKEGQNVTLSCEQNLNHDAMYWYRQDPGQGLRLIYYSQIVNDFQKGDIAEGYSVSREKKESFPLTVTSAQKNPTAFYLCASSTGTDFNEKLFFGSGTQLSVL.

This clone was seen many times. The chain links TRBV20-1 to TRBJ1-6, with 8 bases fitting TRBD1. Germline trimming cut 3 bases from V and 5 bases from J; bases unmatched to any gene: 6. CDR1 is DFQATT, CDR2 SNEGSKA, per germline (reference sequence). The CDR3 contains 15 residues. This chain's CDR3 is CSASPSTGDNSPLHF. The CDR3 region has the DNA TGCAGTGCTAGCCCTTCGACAGGGGATAATTCACCCCTCCACTTT.

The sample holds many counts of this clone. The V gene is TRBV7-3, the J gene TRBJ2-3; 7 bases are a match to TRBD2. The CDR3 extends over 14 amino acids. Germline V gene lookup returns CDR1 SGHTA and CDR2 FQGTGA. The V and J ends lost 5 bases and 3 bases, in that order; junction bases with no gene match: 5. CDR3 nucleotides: TGTGCCAGCAGCACGGGACTACCGACAGATACGCAGTATTTT. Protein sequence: CASSTGLPTDTQYF.

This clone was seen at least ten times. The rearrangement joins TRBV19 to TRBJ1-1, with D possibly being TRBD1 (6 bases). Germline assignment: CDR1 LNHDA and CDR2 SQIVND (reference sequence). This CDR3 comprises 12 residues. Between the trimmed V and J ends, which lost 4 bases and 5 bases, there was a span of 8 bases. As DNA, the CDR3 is TGTGCCAGTAGTACAGGGGTTACTGAAGCTTTCTTT. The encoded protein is CASSTGVTEAFF.

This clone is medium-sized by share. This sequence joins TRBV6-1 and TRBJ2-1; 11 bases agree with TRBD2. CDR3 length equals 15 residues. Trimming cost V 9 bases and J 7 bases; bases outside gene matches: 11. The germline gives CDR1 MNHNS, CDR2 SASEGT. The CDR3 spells CASRHSGRVGNEQFF. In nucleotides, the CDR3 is TGTGCCAGTCGTCATAGCGGGAGGGTAGGGAATGAGCAGTTCTTC.

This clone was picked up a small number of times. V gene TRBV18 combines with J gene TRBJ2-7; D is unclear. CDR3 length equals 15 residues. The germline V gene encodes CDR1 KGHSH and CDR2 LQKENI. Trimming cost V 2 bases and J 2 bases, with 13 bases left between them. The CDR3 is CASSPSKGIPYEQYF. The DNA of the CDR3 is TGTGCCAGCTCACCATCGAAAGGAATCCCCTACGAGCAGTACTTC.

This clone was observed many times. CDR3 amino acids: CASSPIQGALSNQPQHF. In DNA, the CDR3 is TGTGCCAGCAGTCCCATACAGGGGGCATTGAGCAATCAGCCCCAGCATTTT. The gene calls are TRBV28 and TRBJ1-5; the match to TRBD1 covers 9 bases. CDR1 and CDR2 from the germline V gene are MDHEN and SYDVKM. This CDR3 contains 17 residues. V shed 5 bases, J shed 1 base, and the junction held 9 bases outside the gene matches.

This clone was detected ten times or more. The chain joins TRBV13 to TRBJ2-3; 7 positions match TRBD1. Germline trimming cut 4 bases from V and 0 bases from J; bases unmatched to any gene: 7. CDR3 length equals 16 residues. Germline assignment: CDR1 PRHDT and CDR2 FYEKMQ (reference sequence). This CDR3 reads CASSSYRDSSTDTQYF. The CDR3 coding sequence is TGTGCCAGCAGCTCCTACAGGGACAGTAGCACAGATACGCAGTATTTT.

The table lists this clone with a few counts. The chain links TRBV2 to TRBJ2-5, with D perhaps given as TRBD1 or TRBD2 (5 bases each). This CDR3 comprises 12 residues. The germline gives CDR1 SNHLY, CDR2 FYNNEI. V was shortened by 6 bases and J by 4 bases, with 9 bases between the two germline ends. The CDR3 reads CASSREIETQYF. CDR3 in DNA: TGTGCCAGCAGCAGGGAGATAGAGACCCAGTACTTC.

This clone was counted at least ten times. The CDR3 bases are TGTGCCAGCAGCGCATCTAAAAGGACAGGTTACAATGAGCAGTTCTTC. Residues: CASSASKRTGYNEQFF. V is TRBV9 and J is TRBJ2-1, with TRBD1 matching 7 bases. Germline V gives CDR1 SGDLS, CDR2 YYNGEE. The CDR3 is made up of 16 amino acids. The junction had 10 bases not matched to a gene; V was cut back by 3 bases and J by 4 bases.

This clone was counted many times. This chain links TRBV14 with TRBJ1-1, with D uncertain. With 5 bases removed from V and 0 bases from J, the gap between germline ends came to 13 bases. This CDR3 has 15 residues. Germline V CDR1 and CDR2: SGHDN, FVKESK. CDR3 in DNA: TGTGCCAGCAGCAAAGGGAGAACCTTGAACACTGAAGCTTTCTTT. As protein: CASSKGRTLNTEAFF.

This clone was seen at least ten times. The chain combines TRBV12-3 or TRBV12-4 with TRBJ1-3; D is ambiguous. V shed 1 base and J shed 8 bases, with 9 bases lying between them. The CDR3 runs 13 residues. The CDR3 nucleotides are TGTGCCAGCAGTTTAGACGGTAGAGACACCATATATTTT. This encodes CASSLDGRDTIYF.

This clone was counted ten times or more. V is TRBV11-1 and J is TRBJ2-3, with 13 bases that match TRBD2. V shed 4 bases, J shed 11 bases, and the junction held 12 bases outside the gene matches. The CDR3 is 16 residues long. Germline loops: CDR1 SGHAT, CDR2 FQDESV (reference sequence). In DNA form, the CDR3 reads TGTGCCAGCAGCTCTCCGCGACTAGCGGGGGGTGAGGTGCAGTATTTT. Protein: CASSSPRLAGGEVQYF.